One sample yielded the 24 T cell receptor beta chains listed below, sequenced in a study of blood T cell repertoires in COVID-19. Repertoires were generated with immunoSEQ multiplex PCR, while TCRdb's copy carries only in-frame clones and drops some. The table includes a few hundred thousand clones, 75% to 90% detected once. Sequences were obtained from peripheral blood. The origin of the receptors is a man aged 18 to 29 with active or convalescent COVID-19.

This clone was seen a single time. The chain is built from TRBV4-3 and TRBJ2-3; D is possibly TRBD2 (5 bases). Germline CDR1 LGHNA, CDR2 YSLEER. V lost 2 bases to trimming and J lost 1 base, with 22 bases between them. The CDR3 loop spans 19 amino acids. The CDR3 sequence is CASSQKGRREWEGTDTQYF. CDR3 bases: TGCGCCAGCAGCCAAAAAGGGAGACGGGAATGGGAAGGCACAGATACGCAGTATTTT.

This sequence joins TRBV27 and TRBJ2-3; 8 bases align to TRBD1. The length of the CDR3 is 16 residues. Unmatched junction bases numbered 8, after V lost 6 bases and J lost 0 bases. Germline-derived CDR1 and CDR2 are MNHEY and SMNVEV (reference sequence). In DNA, the CDR3 is TGTGCCAGCAGCATTGACAGGGGTATCAGCACAGATACGCAGTATTTT. Protein product: CASSIDRGISTDTQYF.

The chain recombines TRBV27 with TRBJ2-2; 10 bases match TRBD2. J gave up 6 bases and V 8 bases, and 6 bases lay outside the gene matches. Germline V gene lookup returns CDR1 MNHEY and CDR2 SMNVEV (reference sequence). The CDR3 consists of 14 residues. The CDR3 is CASLGLARSGELFF. The DNA of the CDR3 is TGTGCCAGCCTGGGACTAGCGAGGTCCGGGGAGCTGTTTTTT.

The chain has TRBV11-2 and TRBJ1-2; D gene unclear. The CDR3 is 16 amino acids. In germline, CDR1 is SGHAT, CDR2 FQNNGV. Trimming took off 5 bases at V and 8 bases at J, with 24 bases between the two ends. CDR3 DNA: TGTGCCAGCAGCCCCCTGGTGTCCACGAAATATCGGGGCTACACCTTC. Translation: CASSPLVSTKYRGYTF. Filled out from reference TRBV11-2 and TRBJ1-2, the complete variable domain reads EAGVAQSPRYKIIEKRQSVAFWCNPISGHATLYWYQQILGQGPKLLIQFQNNGVVDDSQLPKDRFSAERLKGVDSTLKIQPAKLEDSAVYLCASSPLVSTKYRGYTFGSGTRLTVV.

The gene calls are TRBV10-3 and TRBJ1-1; D may be TRBD1 (6 bases). The length of the CDR3 is 13 residues. The V end lost 6 bases, the J end lost 11 bases, and 19 bases lay between the germline ends. Per germline, CDR1 ENHRY and CDR2 SYGVKD. DNA for the CDR3: TGTGCCATCAGGCGTGATGTCAGGGGAGGGGCTTTCTTT. This sequence encodes CAIRRDVRGGAFF.

This clone was seen a handful of times. This chain links TRBV5-1 with TRBJ1-1; 7 bases align to TRBD1. CDR1 and CDR2 (germline): SGHRS, YFSETQ. There are 15 residues in the CDR3. The J segment lost 1 base and the V segment lost 2 bases, leaving 5 bases of the junction unmatched. As DNA, the CDR3 is TGCGCCAGCAGCTTTACAGGGGTCCGGAACACTGAAGCTTTCTTT. It translates to CASSFTGVRNTEAFF.

Here the CDR3 reads CASSVTGGGTYNEQFF. CDR3 nucleotide sequence: TGTGCCAGTAGTGTCACAGGGGGAGGAACCTACAATGAGCAGTTCTTC. The rearrangement uses TRBV19 and TRBJ2-1; 8 bases are a match to TRBD1. Per the germline V gene, CDR1 is LNHDA and CDR2 is SQIVND (reference sequence). The V and J ends lost 5 bases and 2 bases, in that order; junction bases with no gene match: 8. The CDR3 sequence is 16 residues long.

The genes are TRBV7-2 and TRBJ1-6; TRBD1 aligns across 9 bases. CDR1 is SGHTA, CDR2 FQGNSA, per germline. The V and J ends lost 1 base and 11 bases, in that order; junction bases with no gene match: 6. This CDR3 region has 15 residues. CDR3 DNA: TGTGCCAGCAGCTTAGTAGGGACAGGGTTGGCACCCCTCCACTTT. It yields the protein CASSLVGTGLAPLHF.

The chain joins TRBV5-1 to TRBJ2-7; TRBD1 might be the D (5 bases). Trimming took 5 bases from V and 0 from J, leaving 12 bases between them. There are 14 residues in the CDR3. In germline, CDR1 is SGHRS, CDR2 YFSETQ. CDR3 loop: CASSLQVSSYEQYF. The DNA of the CDR3 is TGCGCCAGCAGTTTACAGGTATCCTCCTACGAGCAGTACTTC.

The genes are TRBV7-6 and TRBJ1-4; 7 positions agree with TRBD1. V shed 5 bases, J shed 1 base, and the junction held 10 bases outside the gene matches. This CDR3 contains 17 residues. CDR1 and CDR2 (germline): SGHVS, FNYEAQ. The CDR3, as DNA: TGTGCCAGCAGCCCAAACAGGGGCGGGCTAACTAATGAAAAACTGTTTTTT. Its protein is CASSPNRGGLTNEKLFF. The full variable domain, in which reference TRBV7-6 and TRBJ1-4 provide the parts outside the CDR3, is GAGVSQSPRYKVTKRGQDVALRCDPISGHVSLYWYRQALGQGPEFLTYFNYEAQQDKSGLPNDRFSAERPEGSISTLTIQRTEQRDSAMYRCASSPNRGGLTNEKLFFGSGTQLSVL.

The chain has TRBV27 and TRBJ2-3, with 8 bases aligning to TRBD2. The CDR3 has 15 residues. CDR1 MNHEY and CDR2 SMNVEV come from the germline V gene (reference sequence). V dropped 2 bases and J dropped 5; count of bases not matched to a gene: 6. As DNA, the CDR3 is TGTGCCAGCAGTTTAGTGGGGACTAGGAAAGATACGCAGTATTTT. Encoded protein: CASSLVGTRKDTQYF.

The rearrangement uses TRBV5-1 and TRBJ1-1; possible D gene TRBD1, 6 bases. With 2 bases removed from V and 0 bases from J, the gap between germline ends came to 14 bases. Germline-derived CDR1 and CDR2 are SGHRS and YFSETQ. CDR3 length equals 16 residues. The CDR3 DNA reads as TGCGCCAGCAGCTTCATCGGGCAGGGGATGAACACTGAAGCTTTCTTT. Translating gives CASSFIGQGMNTEAFF. The full variable domain, rest sourced from reference TRBV5-1 and TRBJ1-1, is KAGVTQTPRYLIKTRGQQVTLSCSPISGHRSVSWYQQTPGQGLQFLFEYFSETQRNKGNFPGRFSGRQFSNSRSEMNVSTLELGDSALYLCASSFIGQGMNTEAFFGQGTRLTVV.

The rearrangement links TRBV27 to TRBJ2-5; perhaps TRBD1 as D (6 bases). The length of the CDR3 is 14 residues. The V and J ends lost 4 bases and 1 base respectively, with 10 bases between them. Germline lookup yields CDR1 MNHEY and CDR2 SMNVEV (reference sequence). CDR3 DNA: TGTGCCAGCAGTTCACGGACAGCCCAAGAGACCCAGTACTTC. Protein sequence: CASSSRTAQETQYF.

The chain employs TRBV15 and TRBJ2-1; 7 positions match TRBD1. The trim removed 3 bases at V and 3 bases at J, leaving 2 bases unmatched. This CDR3 has 14 residues. The germline gives CDR1 LNHNV, CDR2 YYDKDF (reference sequence). In DNA, the CDR3 is TGTGCCACCAGCAGCGGACAGGTCTACAATGAGCAGTTCTTC. Translating it yields CATSSGQVYNEQFF. Full variable domain (outside the CDR3, taken from reference TRBV15 and TRBJ2-1): DAMVIQNPRYQVTQFGKPVTLSCSQTLNHNVMYWYQQKSSQAPKLLFHYYDKDFNNEADTPDNFQSRRPNTSFCFLDIRSPGLGDTAMYLCATSSGQVYNEQFFGPGTRLTVL.

The chain joins TRBV18 to TRBJ1-6; 7 nucleotides align to TRBD1. CDR3 length: 16 amino acids. The germline V gene encodes CDR1 KGHSH and CDR2 LQKENI. V lost 2 bases and J lost 13; bases outside the gene matches: 14. The chain's CDR3 is CASSPNPRTGPLPLHF. CDR3 DNA: TGTGCCAGCTCACCAAACCCAAGGACAGGTCCTCTCCCCCTCCACTTT.

The J gene is TRBJ2-3, the V gene TRBV7-8; TRBD2 matches at 7 bases. The CDR3 contains 16 residues. Germline assignment: CDR1 SGHVS and CDR2 FQNEAQ. Trimming cost V 3 bases and J 6 bases; bases outside gene matches: 12. In DNA form, the CDR3 reads TGTGCCAGCAGCTTGGCCCTAGCGGCCTCACTTGATACGCAGTATTTT. This encodes CASSLALAASLDTQYF.

The V gene is TRBV19, the J gene TRBJ2-7; 8 nucleotides align to TRBD1. Trimming removed 8 bases from V and 7 bases from J; junction bases left unmatched: 13. The CDR3 has 14 residues. Germline lookup yields CDR1 LNHDA and CDR2 SQIVND (reference sequence). The CDR3 loop is CASGGLDRAKEQYF. CDR3 coding DNA: TGTGCCAGTGGAGGTTTGGACAGGGCGAAGGAGCAGTACTTC.

The chain recombines TRBV18 with TRBJ1-4, with 7 positions matching TRBD1. The CDR3 extends over 15 amino acids. V was pared by 3 bases and J by 8 bases, with 9 bases of the junction left unmatched. From germline, CDR1 is KGHSH and CDR2 LQKENI. CDR3 residues: CASSPRTGGGEKLFF. The CDR3 DNA sequence: TGTGCCAGCTCACCGAGGACAGGTGGTGGCGAAAAACTGTTTTTT.

The chain couples TRBV11-2 to TRBJ2-1; D not resolved. The CDR3 is made up of 15 amino acids. Germline CDR1 reads SGHAT; CDR2 reads FQNNGV. The V end lost 4 bases, the J end lost 5 bases, and 15 bases lay between the germline ends. The CDR3 nucleotides are TGTGCCAGCAGCTCCAGGCCAGGTCTCAACAATGAGCAGTTCTTC. Protein product: CASSSRPGLNNEQFF.

The chain combines TRBV4-1 with TRBJ2-1, with TRBD2 identical over 11 bases. The CDR3 sequence is 16 residues long. Germline CDR1 is MGHRA and CDR2 is YSYEKL. After removal of 4 bases from V and 10 bases from J, the junction contained 12 bases not matched to a gene. CDR3 nucleotides: TGCGCCAGCAGCCTGGGTTCTAGCGGGAGGCTAGCCGAGCAGTTCTTC. This translates into CASSLGSSGRLAEQFF.

This rearrangement joins TRBV5-1 to TRBJ2-1; 7 bases are a match to TRBD2. Germline V gives CDR1 SGHRS, CDR2 YFSETQ. The CDR3 contains 17 residues. After removal of 0 bases from V and 10 bases from J, the junction contained 16 bases not matched to a gene. CDR3 protein: CASSLDSVGGFLQEQFF. The CDR3, as DNA: TGCGCCAGCAGCTTGGATTCGGTCGGGGGGTTCCTACAGGAGCAGTTCTTC.

J is TRBJ1-5 and V is TRBV20-1; a weak D match, TRBD1 (6 bases). CDR1 and CDR2 from the germline V gene are DFQATT and SNEGSKA (reference sequence). Between the trimmed V and J ends, which lost 3 bases and 4 bases, there was a span of 19 bases. This CDR3 has 16 amino acids. CDR3 sequence reads: CSASKAGAGENQPQHF. The CDR3 nucleotides are TGCAGTGCTAGTAAGGCGGGTGCAGGGGAGAATCAGCCCCAGCATTTT.

This chain uses TRBV5-1 with TRBJ1-1, with 8 bases identical to TRBD1. CDR1 is SGHRS, CDR2 YFSETQ, per germline. The trim removed 0 bases at V and 3 bases at J, leaving 4 bases unmatched. The CDR3 totals 15 residues. CDR3 sequence (DNA): TGCGCCAGCAGCTTGGGCAGGGGGCTGGACACTGAAGCTTTCTTT. Translated, it gives CASSLGRGLDTEAFF.

V gene TRBV19 combines with J gene TRBJ2-1; D is uncertain. The CDR3 consists of 12 residues. Trimming pared 3 bases from V and 6 bases from J, leaving 6 bases between. Looked up from germline, CDR1 is LNHDA and CDR2 is SQIVND (reference sequence). The CDR3: CASSIFGNEQFF. The CDR3 nucleotides are TGTGCCAGTAGTATTTTCGGCAATGAGCAGTTCTTC.